This T cell receptor (beta chain) was sequenced for a study of OX40 agonist ivuxolimab in advanced cancers. The wider study: Those treated in dose escalation had hepatocellular carcinoma, melanoma, renal cell cancer or head and neck cancer. General study findings and limits: More expanded clones were seen, on average, in CD8+ T cells than in CD4+. Some of the nonresponding patients also showed low levels of normalized T-cell clonal expansion. Antigen targets of the expanded peripheral T cells went undetermined.

A remark on this clone: Its specificity is not known.

Sequencing used immunoSEQ multiplex PCR; TCRdb keeps in-frame clones, though not all of them. The table includes tens of thousands of clones, roughly 80% detected once. The clonotype originates from an adult with an advanced solid tumor such as melanoma, head and neck, liver or kidney cancer. The input for sequencing was CD4+ or CD8+ T cells sorted from blood, taken in a trial of the OX40 agonist ivuxolimab.

CDR3 DNA: TGTGCCAGCAGCCCCCGGGTAGCGATCTACAATGAGCAGTTCTTC. This translates into CASSPRVAIYNEQFF. V gene TRBV9 combines with J gene TRBJ2-1, with D possibly TRBD2 on 5 matching bases. Germline V gene lookup returns CDR1 SGDLS and CDR2 YYNGEE. This CDR3 region has 15 residues. V lost 4 bases to trimming and J lost 3 bases, with 14 bases between them.